These T cell receptor beta chains were read from a single sample in a study of response to subunit inactivated influenza vaccine. Each CDR3 protein gets one entry after TCRdb re-called the RT-PCR reads with MiXCR. The repertoire includes 650,000 to 800,000 distinct CDR3 sequences, approximately 15% of them detected once, and around 6.5% sits in the top ten. This specimen consisted of PBMCs from blood, obtained about 14 days before vaccination. The source of these receptors is a middle-aged man who received an inactivated influenza vaccine. The CDR3 runs from the conserved cysteine through the conserved F or W. Each record gives: V gene, J gene, clone size, CDR3 protein. A clone size is listed for some rows: how often the clone was seen (once, few, many), or a class if it is expanded.

V: TRBV12-3/TRBV12-4
J: TRBJ2-7
size: -
CDR3: CASSPNRGVYEQYF

V: TRBV20-1
J: TRBJ2-1
size: -
CDR3: CSAGGGLAGDGTYNEQFF

V: TRBV2
J: TRBJ2-2
size: many
CDR3: CASSTSRNTGELFF

V: TRBV18
J: TRBJ2-6
size: few
CDR3: CASSPLVRSSGANVLTF

V: TRBV27
J: TRBJ2-7
size: -
CDR3: CASRLAGDREQYF

V: TRBV7-8
J: TRBJ2-2
size: few
CDR3: CASSLALPSGLVYTGELFF

V: TRBV20-1
J: TRBJ1-2
size: -
CDR3: CSTSNLNTGGASYGYTF

V: TRBV4-2
J: TRBJ2-1
size: few
CDR3: CASSQPGQGGNEQFF

V: TRBV5-1
J: TRBJ1-6
size: -
CDR3: CASSSGTLNSPLHF

V: TRBV14
J: TRBJ2-7
size: -
CDR3: CASSQVGISYEQYF

V: TRBV18
J: TRBJ2-1
size: few
CDR3: CASSHSGRGNNEQFF

V: TRBV9
J: TRBJ2-2
size: -
CDR3: CASSVSAGYMSGTGELFF

V: TRBV12-3/TRBV12-4
J: TRBJ1-1
size: -
CDR3: CASSLRQSGAFF

V: TRBV28
J: TRBJ1-5
size: few
CDR3: CASSLSPRYSNQPQHF

V: TRBV5-1
J: TRBJ2-1
size: few
CDR3: CASSAGGAGRDHEQFF

V: TRBV6-1
J: TRBJ1-1
size: few
CDR3: CASSELPAGLATEAFF

V: TRBV20-1
J: TRBJ1-4
size: -
CDR3: CSARDRQGWEKLFF

V: TRBV20-1
J: TRBJ2-5
size: -
CDR3: CSAREGGQETQYF

V: TRBV20-1
J: TRBJ2-7
size: -
CDR3: CSARRGRSSYEQYF

V: TRBV29-1
J: TRBJ2-7
size: once
CDR3: CSVRELSYEQYF

V: TRBV2
J: TRBJ2-2
size: few
CDR3: CASSVLAGGAGELFF

V: TRBV27
J: TRBJ2-7
size: few
CDR3: CASSQKTGPSYEQYF

V: TRBV12-3/TRBV12-4
J: TRBJ1-5
size: few
CDR3: CASRGAGPNQPQHF

V: TRBV28
J: TRBJ2-7
size: -
CDR3: CASSFPEGGPYEQYF

V: TRBV7-9
J: TRBJ2-1
size: few
CDR3: CASSFSPTGTSSHEQFF

V: TRBV20-1
J: TRBJ2-2
size: -
CDR3: CSAPLTANTGELFF

V: TRBV12-3/TRBV12-4
J: TRBJ2-2
size: few
CDR3: CASRGTLVGRTGELFF

V: TRBV20-1
J: TRBJ1-1
size: -
CDR3: CSARWDRGFAEAFF

V: TRBV20-1
J: TRBJ2-2
size: few
CDR3: CSARDRSTTGELFF

V: TRBV11-2
J: TRBJ2-1
size: once
CDR3: CSSSLDRGNEQFF

V: TRBV7-2
J: TRBJ2-7
size: -
CDR3: CASSRSRTGEAEQYF

V: TRBV6-5
J: TRBJ1-1
size: many
CDR3: CASSSQMGAFF

V: TRBV7-9
J: TRBJ2-5
size: -
CDR3: CATQGGGLQETQYF

V: TRBV15
J: TRBJ2-2
size: -
CDR3: CATSSGYTGELFF

V: TRBV7-7
J: TRBJ1-1
size: -
CDR3: CASSLPHSPVSGTLNTEAFF

V: TRBV20-1
J: TRBJ2-7
size: -
CDR3: CSARGGDRSSYEQYF

V: TRBV7-2
J: TRBJ1-5
size: -
CDR3: CASSRDRGWNQPQHF

V: TRBV7-9
J: TRBJ2-3
size: -
CDR3: CASSLVVYTQYF

V: TRBV5-1
J: TRBJ2-1
size: -
CDR3: CASSAGLAGHNEQFF

V: TRBV6-1
J: TRBJ2-3
size: few
CDR3: CASRGGSATDTQYF

V: TRBV5-1
J: TRBJ2-3
size: -
CDR3: CASSRTTTSTDTQYF

V: TRBV30
J: TRBJ1-2
size: -
CDR3: CAWSKNTHYGYTF

V: TRBV5-1
J: TRBJ2-1
size: few
CDR3: CASSVRTLPGQGLAGGLNEQFF

V: TRBV25-1
J: TRBJ1-3
size: few
CDR3: CASTSPGTGNTIYF

V: TRBV9
J: TRBJ2-5
size: -
CDR3: CASSPSRTGPLKETQYF

V: TRBV28
J: TRBJ2-7
size: few
CDR3: CASSQGQPPEQYF

V: TRBV20-1
J: TRBJ2-1
size: -
CDR3: CSARLRGHPYNEQFF

V: TRBV20-1
J: TRBJ2-1
size: many
CDR3: CSARPIAQTYNEQFF

V: TRBV12-3/TRBV12-4
J: TRBJ2-1
size: -
CDR3: CASSLDRITYNEQFF

V: TRBV7-2
J: TRBJ2-1
size: -
CDR3: CASTQGGDNEQFF